Shown below are 21 T cell receptor beta chains from a single sample sequenced in a study of early T cells in non-severe SARS-CoV-2 infection (dated by TCRdb to about 2021). Library creation used 5' RACE. Sequencing relied on a NextSeq 500. The raw public data were reprocessed by TCRdb itself: fastp quality trimming at Q25, MiXCR clonotype calling, in-frame beta chains only. Rows with a matching CDR3 protein are joined into one entry that keeps the most common DNA and genes. For this sample there are about 60,000 distinct CDR3 sequences; about 11% appear just once. The leading ten clones occupy 2.5% to 3.5% of the sample. The sequences come from whole blood, collected at baseline. The origin of the receptors is an adult who was a healthcare worker with PCR-confirmed SARS-CoV-2 infection or an uninfected control (not recorded which).

This clonotype came up many times. The rearrangement links TRBV13 to TRBJ1-5; D uncertain. CDR1 and CDR2 (germline): PRHDT, FYEKMQ (reference sequence). This CDR3 comprises 13 residues. Trimming removed 3 bases at V and 4 bases at J, with 7 bases between. The CDR3 coding sequence is TGTGCCAGCAGCTTCGGTCGAAATCAGCCCCAGCATTTT. This gives the protein CASSFGRNQPQHF. The full variable domain, its missing parts supplied by reference TRBV13 and TRBJ1-5, is AAGVIQSPRHLIKEKRETATLKCYPIPRHDTVYWYQQGPGQDPQFLISFYEKMQSDKGSIPDRFSAQQFSDYHSELNMSSLELGDSALYFCASSFGRNQPQHFGDGTRLSIL.

The sample holds many counts of this clonotype. CDR3 DNA: TGTGCCAGCAGTGACTCCGCTAGCGGGGGCATCTATGAGCAGTTCTTC. This gives the protein CASSDSASGGIYEQFF. J is TRBJ2-1 and V is TRBV6-4; 10 bases align to TRBD2. Germline lookup yields CDR1 MRHNA and CDR2 SNTAGT. The length of the CDR3 is 16 residues. The V and J ends lost 0 bases and 8 bases, in that order; junction bases with no gene match: 7.

In its sample, this clonotype was seen many times. The gene calls are TRBV5-6 and TRBJ2-2; tentative D call: TRBD2 (6 bases). This CDR3 is 16 amino acids long. Germline assignment: CDR1 SGHDT and CDR2 YYEEEE. With 0 bases removed from V and 6 bases from J, the gap between germline ends came to 15 bases. The CDR3 protein is CASSLVTSRSPGELFF. The CDR3 nucleotides read TGTGCCAGCAGCTTGGTCACTAGCAGGAGCCCCGGGGAGCTGTTTTTT.

The chain combines TRBV7-2 with TRBJ2-1; the match to TRBD2 covers 12 bases. CDR3 length: 16 amino acids. Germline CDR1 SGHTA, CDR2 FQGNSA. J gave up 10 bases and V 5 bases, and 12 bases lay outside the gene matches. The CDR3: CASSLSTSGGRGEQFF. CDR3 in DNA: TGTGCCAGCAGCCTCAGCACTAGCGGGGGGAGAGGGGAGCAGTTCTTC.

In DNA form, the CDR3 reads TGTGCCAGCAGCTTAGCAGGGACGAACACCGGGGAGCTGTTTTTT. Translated, it gives CASSLAGTNTGELFF. The chain employs TRBV11-2 and TRBJ2-2, with D maybe TRBD1 (5 bases). The ends were cut back, 1 base at V and 0 bases at J, with 6 bases in the middle. The CDR3 has 15 amino acids. Germline-derived CDR1 and CDR2 are SGHAT and FQNNGV. Together with reference TRBV11-2 and TRBJ2-2, the CDR3 gives the full variable domain: EAGVAQSPRYKIIEKRQSVAFWCNPISGHATLYWYQQILGQGPKLLIQFQNNGVVDDSQLPKDRFSAERLKGVDSTLKIQPAKLEDSAVYLCASSLAGTNTGELFFGEGSRLTVL.

In this sample, this clonotype turned up many times. This rearrangement joins TRBV5-1 to TRBJ2-7, with D hard to call. The V end lost 3 bases, the J end lost 6 bases, and 10 bases lay between the germline ends. Germline V lookup: CDR1 SGHRS, CDR2 YFSETQ. The CDR3 extends over 12 amino acids. CDR3 sequence reads: CASSSHFGEQYF. The CDR3 nucleotides read TGCGCCAGCAGCTCCCACTTCGGCGAGCAGTACTTC.

In its sample, this clonotype was seen a few times. The chain joins TRBV30 to TRBJ1-1; a weak D match, TRBD1 (6 bases). Deletions cut 5 bases from V and 1 base from J, with 11 bases between. Germline values: CDR1 GTSNPN, CDR2 SVGIG (reference sequence). The CDR3 extends over 13 amino acids. CDR3 sequence reads: CAWGEDRNTEAFF. DNA for the CDR3: TGTGCCTGGGGGGAGGACAGGAACACTGAAGCTTTCTTT.

V gene TRBV6-2 or TRBV6-3 combines with J gene TRBJ2-1, with TRBD2 matching over 10 bases. CDR1 is MNHEY, CDR2 SVGEGT, per germline. The length of the CDR3 is 16 residues. Germline trimming cut 6 bases from V and 9 bases from J; bases unmatched to any gene: 14. In nucleotides, the CDR3 is TGTGCCAGCAGACGACAAAGGGCTAGCGGGGGTGTTGAGCAGTTCTTC. Its protein product is CASRRQRASGGVEQFF.

For the CDR3, the DNA is TGTGCCAGCAGCTCCCTCAGGGAGGCGTCCAAAAACATTCAGTACTTC. Residues: CASSSLREASKNIQYF. V gene TRBV11-2 combines with J gene TRBJ2-4; D possibly corresponds to TRBD2 (6 bases). Germline V gene sequence: CDR1 SGHAT, CDR2 FQNNGV. The CDR3 consists of 16 residues. The ends were cut back, 4 bases at V and 2 bases at J, with 15 bases in the middle.

This clonotype was seen only a few times. The chain combines TRBV7-8 with TRBJ1-4; D possibly corresponds to TRBD1 (5 bases). Trimming left V 0 bases short and J 6 bases short, with 14 bases between. The CDR3 contains 16 residues. Looked up from germline, CDR1 is SGHVS and CDR2 is FQNEAQ. CDR3 bases: TGTGCCAGCAGCTTAGCTTTTAGGGACTCTGATGAAAAACTGTTTTTT. Protein: CASSLAFRDSDEKLFF.

The rearrangement links TRBV7-6 to TRBJ2-5, with TRBD2 identical over 8 bases. The CDR3 spans 16 residues. The germline gives CDR1 SGHVS, CDR2 FNYEAQ. The trim removed 7 bases at V and 1 base at J, leaving 11 bases unmatched. This CDR3 reads CASTLLAGLGQETQYF. For the CDR3, the DNA is TGTGCCAGCACCTTGCTTGCGGGACTAGGCCAAGAGACCCAGTACTTC.

The rearrangement joins TRBV29-1 to TRBJ2-5, with unresolved D. The germline CDR1 and CDR2 sequences are SQVTM and ANQGSEA. V was trimmed by 7 bases and J by 5 bases, leaving 14 bases between them. CDR3 size: 12 residues. DNA of the CDR3: TGCAGCGCAAAAGGTGGGCCGGAGACCCAGTACTTC. It codes for CSAKGGPETQYF. The variable domain in full, with the rest retrieved from reference TRBV29-1 and TRBJ2-5, is SAVISQKPSRDICQRGTSLTIQCQVDSQVTMMFWYRQQPGQSLTLIATANQGSEATYESGFVIDKFPISRPNLTFSTLTVSNMSPEDSSIYLCSAKGGPETQYFGPGTRLLVL.

This clonotype was seen many times. The V call is TRBV12-3 or TRBV12-4, the J call TRBJ2-1; D unresolved. The CDR3 spans 12 residues. Trimming stripped 3 bases from V and 6 bases from J, with 6 bases between. The CDR3 loop reads CASSFGSNEQFF. The DNA for the CDR3 is TGTGCCAGCAGTTTCGGCAGCAATGAGCAGTTCTTC.

V usage is TRBV6-6 and J usage is TRBJ2-7, with D unclear. Trimming removed 2 bases at V and 2 bases at J, with 7 bases between. Per germline, CDR1 MNHNY and CDR2 SVGAGI (reference sequence). This CDR3 has 13 residues. The CDR3 bases are TGTGCCAGCAGTTACCCGGAAACCTACGAGCAGTACTTC. Its protein is CASSYPETYEQYF.

This clonotype was counted many times. The chain couples TRBV12-3 or TRBV12-4 to TRBJ1-2; D is possibly TRBD1 (5 bases). The V gene lost 2 bases and the J gene lost 5 bases, with 9 bases spanning the gap. The CDR3 contains 13 residues. CDR3 coding DNA: TGTGCCAGCAGTTTATGGGGCAGTTATGGCTACACCTTC. Amino acids: CASSLWGSYGYTF.

Written as DNA, the CDR3 is TGTGCCAGCAGCTTGGGCCGACTAGCGGTAAATACGCAGTATTTT. The encoded protein is CASSLGRLAVNTQYF. The genes are TRBV5-8 and TRBJ2-3; 9 nucleotides align to TRBD2. V lost 0 bases to trimming and J lost 7 bases; unmatched junction nucleotides: 6. There are 15 residues in the CDR3. Germline CDR1 is SGHTS and CDR2 is YDEGEE.

The V and J genes are TRBV20-1 and TRBJ2-7; no firm D call. The CDR3 spans 11 residues. Trimming shortened V by 3 bases and J by 9 bases, and 12 bases separated the two germline ends. Germline V lookup: CDR1 DFQATT, CDR2 SNEGSKA (reference sequence). CDR3 DNA sequence: TGCAGTGCTAGCCGGCCGCCAGGGCAGTACTTC. Translation gives CSASRPPGQYF.

The genes are TRBV6-2 or TRBV6-3 and TRBJ2-1; a weak D match, TRBD2 (6 bases). Deletions cut 2 bases from V and 7 bases from J, with 6 bases between. The CDR3 sequence is 12 residues long. Germline V gene lookup returns CDR1 MNHEY and CDR2 SVGEGT. CDR3 nucleotide sequence: TGTGCCAGCAGTTACCGGGGGAATGAGCAGTTCTTC. This codes for CASSYRGNEQFF.

In its sample, this clonotype was seen a few times. The rearrangement uses TRBV20-1 and TRBJ1-5, with D possibly being TRBD1 (6 bases). This CDR3 has 15 residues. Germline CDR1 DFQATT, CDR2 SNEGSKA (reference sequence). V lost 0 bases and J lost 9, with 18 bases in between. Written as DNA, the CDR3 is TGCAGTGCTAGAGATTCCGGACAGCCGGCGGGGCCCCAGCATTTT. Residues: CSARDSGQPAGPQHF.

This clonotype showed up many times. The chain combines TRBV6-1 with TRBJ1-6, with 9 bases identical to TRBD1. J was trimmed by 9 bases and V by 4 bases; bases with no gene match: 4. This CDR3 region has 14 residues. Germline values: CDR1 MNHNS, CDR2 SASEGT. CDR3 DNA sequence: TGTGCCAGCAGTGCGGGACAGGGCTCTTCACCCCTCCACTTT. Amino acid sequence: CASSAGQGSSPLHF.

This clonotype was found many times. The chain couples TRBV10-1 to TRBJ2-7; no clear D gene. CDR3 length equals 12 residues. Looked up from germline, CDR1 is WNHNN and CDR2 is SYGVQD (reference sequence). The germline V and J ends were trimmed by 6 bases and 6 bases, with 12 bases remaining between them. CDR3 in DNA: TGCGCCAGCAGGTACCGTCGTGCCGAGCAGTACTTC. This codes for CASRYRRAEQYF.